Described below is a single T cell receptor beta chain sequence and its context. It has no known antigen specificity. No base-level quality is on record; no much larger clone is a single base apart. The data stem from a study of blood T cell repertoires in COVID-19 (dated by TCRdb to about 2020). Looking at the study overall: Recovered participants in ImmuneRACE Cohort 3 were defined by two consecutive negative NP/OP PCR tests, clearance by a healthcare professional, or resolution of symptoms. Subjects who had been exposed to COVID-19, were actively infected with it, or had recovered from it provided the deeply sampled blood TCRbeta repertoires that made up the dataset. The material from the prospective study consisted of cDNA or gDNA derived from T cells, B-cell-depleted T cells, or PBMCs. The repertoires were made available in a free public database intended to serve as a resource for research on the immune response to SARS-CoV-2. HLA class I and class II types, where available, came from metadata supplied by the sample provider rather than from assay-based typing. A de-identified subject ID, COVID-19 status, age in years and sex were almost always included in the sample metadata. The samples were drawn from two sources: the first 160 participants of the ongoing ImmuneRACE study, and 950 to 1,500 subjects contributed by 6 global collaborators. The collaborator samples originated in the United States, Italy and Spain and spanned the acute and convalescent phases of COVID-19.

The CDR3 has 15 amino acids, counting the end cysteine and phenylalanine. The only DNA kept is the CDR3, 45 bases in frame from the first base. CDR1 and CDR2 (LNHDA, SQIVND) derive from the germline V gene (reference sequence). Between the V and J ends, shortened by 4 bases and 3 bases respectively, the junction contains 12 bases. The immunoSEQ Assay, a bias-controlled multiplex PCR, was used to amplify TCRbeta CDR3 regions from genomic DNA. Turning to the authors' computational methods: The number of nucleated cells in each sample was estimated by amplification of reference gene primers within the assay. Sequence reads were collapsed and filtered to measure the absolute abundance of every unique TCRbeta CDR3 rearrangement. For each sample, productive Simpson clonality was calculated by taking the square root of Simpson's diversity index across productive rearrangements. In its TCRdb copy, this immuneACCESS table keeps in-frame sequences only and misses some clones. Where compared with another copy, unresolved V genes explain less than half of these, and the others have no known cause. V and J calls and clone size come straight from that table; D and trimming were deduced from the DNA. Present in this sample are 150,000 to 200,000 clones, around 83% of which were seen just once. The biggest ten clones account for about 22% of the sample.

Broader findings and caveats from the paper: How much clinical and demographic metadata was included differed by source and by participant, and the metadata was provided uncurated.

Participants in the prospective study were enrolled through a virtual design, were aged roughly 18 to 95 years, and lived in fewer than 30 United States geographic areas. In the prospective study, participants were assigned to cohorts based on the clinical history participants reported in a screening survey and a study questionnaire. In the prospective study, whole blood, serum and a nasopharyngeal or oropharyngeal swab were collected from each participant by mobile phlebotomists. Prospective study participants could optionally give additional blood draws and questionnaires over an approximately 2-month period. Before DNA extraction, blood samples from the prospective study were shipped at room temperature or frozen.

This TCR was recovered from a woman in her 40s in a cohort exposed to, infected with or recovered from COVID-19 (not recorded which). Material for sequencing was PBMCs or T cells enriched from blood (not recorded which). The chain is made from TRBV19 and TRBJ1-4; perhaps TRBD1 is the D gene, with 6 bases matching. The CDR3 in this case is CASSTAGAANEKLFF. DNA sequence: TGTGCCAGTAGTACAGCGGGGGCAGCTAATGAAAAACTGTTTTTT.